This T cell receptor (beta chain) was sequenced in a study of shared clonotypes between healthy human individuals. This clone was counted between two and nine times. At one boundary the junction diverges from the germline segment, which might be a read error. This table comes from immunoSEQ multiplex PCR, and its TCRdb copy is limited to in-frame clones, with some not included. Counted here are over a million clones, roughly 74% occurring once; the ten biggest clones make up 0.6% to 0.7%. CDR3 length equals 13 residues. In germline, CDR1 is SGHAT, CDR2 FQNNGV. This clonotype was sampled from a man aged 18 to 30 in good health. Some clones in this sample may be carry-over from other donors' samples. This chain connects TRBV11-2 to TRBJ2-4; weak D call: TRBD2 (5 bases). Sequenced input: memory CD4+ T cells from PBMCs. Subset noted: CD45RA-negative fraction. For the CDR3, the DNA is TGTGCCAGCAGCTTAGACCCGGAGGCCCCATTTCACTTC. It specifies CASSLDPEAPFHF.